This T cell receptor (beta chain) came from a study of siplizumab effects on memory and regulatory T cells. Comments on this clone: Its antigen is as yet unknown.

Findings and limits, study-wide: Suppressive function of proliferating Tregs from siplizumab cultures was not confirmed.

The CDR3 is made up of 12 amino acids. The V segment lost 7 bases and the J segment 4 bases; nucleotides outside the gene matches: 5. Germline V gives CDR1 SQVTM, CDR2 ANQGSEA. Assay: immunoSEQ multiplex PCR; the TCRdb copy retains only in-frame clones and omits some. The sample records 90,000 to 120,000 clones, less than 95% being singletons. The clonotype comes from a human donor in good health. V usage is TRBV29-1 and J usage is TRBJ1-1; 8 bases are shared with TRBD1. Sequencing was performed on Tregs sorted from blood. CDR3 protein: CSGETGGTEAFF. CDR3 DNA sequence: TGCAGCGGGGAAACAGGGGGCACTGAAGCTTTCTTT. Drawing the rest from reference TRBV29-1 and TRBJ1-1, the complete variable domain is SAVISQKPSRDICQRGTSLTIQCQVDSQVTMMFWYRQQPGQSLTLIATANQGSEATYESGFVIDKFPISRPNLTFSTLTVSNMSPEDSSIYLCSGETGGTEAFFGQGTRLTVV.